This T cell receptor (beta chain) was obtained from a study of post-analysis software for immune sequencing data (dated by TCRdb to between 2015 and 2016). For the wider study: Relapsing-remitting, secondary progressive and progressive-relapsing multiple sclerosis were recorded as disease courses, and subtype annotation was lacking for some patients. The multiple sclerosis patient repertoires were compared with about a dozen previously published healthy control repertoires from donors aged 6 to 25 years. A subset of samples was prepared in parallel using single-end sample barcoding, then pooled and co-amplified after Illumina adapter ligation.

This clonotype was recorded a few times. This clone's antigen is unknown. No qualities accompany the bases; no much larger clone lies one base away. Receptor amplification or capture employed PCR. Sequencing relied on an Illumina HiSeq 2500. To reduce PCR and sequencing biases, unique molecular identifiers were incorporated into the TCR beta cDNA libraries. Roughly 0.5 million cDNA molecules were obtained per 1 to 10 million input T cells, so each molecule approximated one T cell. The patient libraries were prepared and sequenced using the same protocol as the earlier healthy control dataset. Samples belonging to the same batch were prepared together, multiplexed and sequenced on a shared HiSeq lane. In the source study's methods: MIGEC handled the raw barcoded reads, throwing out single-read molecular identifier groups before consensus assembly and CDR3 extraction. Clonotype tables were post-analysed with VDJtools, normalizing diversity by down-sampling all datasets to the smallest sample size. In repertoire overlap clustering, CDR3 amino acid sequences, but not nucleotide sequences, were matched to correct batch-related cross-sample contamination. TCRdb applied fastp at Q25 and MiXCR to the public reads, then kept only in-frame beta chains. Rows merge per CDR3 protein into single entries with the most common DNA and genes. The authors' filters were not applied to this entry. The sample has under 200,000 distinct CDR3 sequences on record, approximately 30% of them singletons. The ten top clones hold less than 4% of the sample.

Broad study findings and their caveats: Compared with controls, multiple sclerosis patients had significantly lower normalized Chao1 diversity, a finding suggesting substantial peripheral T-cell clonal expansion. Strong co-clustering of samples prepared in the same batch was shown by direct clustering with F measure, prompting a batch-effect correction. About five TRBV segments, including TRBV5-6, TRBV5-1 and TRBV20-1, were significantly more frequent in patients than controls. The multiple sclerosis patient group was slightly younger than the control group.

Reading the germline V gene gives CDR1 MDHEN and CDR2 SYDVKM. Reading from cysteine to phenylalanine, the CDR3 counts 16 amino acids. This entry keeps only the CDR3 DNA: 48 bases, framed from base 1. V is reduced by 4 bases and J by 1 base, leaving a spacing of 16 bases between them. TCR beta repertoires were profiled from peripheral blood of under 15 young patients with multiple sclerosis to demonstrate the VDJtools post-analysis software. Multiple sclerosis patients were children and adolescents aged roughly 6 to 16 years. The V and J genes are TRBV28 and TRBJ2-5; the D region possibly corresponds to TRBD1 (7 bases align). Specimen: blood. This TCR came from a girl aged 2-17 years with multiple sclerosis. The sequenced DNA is TGTGCCAGCAGTTCCCAGGGGGGCCTCTCCCAAGAGACCCAGTACTTC. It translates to CASSSQGGLSQETQYF.